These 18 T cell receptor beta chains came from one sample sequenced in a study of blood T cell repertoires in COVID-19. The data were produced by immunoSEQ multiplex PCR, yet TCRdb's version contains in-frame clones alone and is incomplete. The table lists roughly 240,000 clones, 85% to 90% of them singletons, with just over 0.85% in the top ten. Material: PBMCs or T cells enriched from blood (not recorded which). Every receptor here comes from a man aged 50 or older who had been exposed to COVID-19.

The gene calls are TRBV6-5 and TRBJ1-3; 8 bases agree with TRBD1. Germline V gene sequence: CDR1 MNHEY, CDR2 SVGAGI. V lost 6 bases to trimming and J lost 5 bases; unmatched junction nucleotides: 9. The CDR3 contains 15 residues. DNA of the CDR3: TGTGCCAGCAGGCCGGGACAGGAGTACCGAAACACCATATATTTT. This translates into CASRPGQEYRNTIYF.

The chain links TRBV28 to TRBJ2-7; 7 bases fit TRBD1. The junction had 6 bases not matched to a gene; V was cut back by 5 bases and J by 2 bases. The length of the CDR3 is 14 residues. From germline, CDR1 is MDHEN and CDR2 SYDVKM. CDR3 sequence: CASSTGTATYEQYF. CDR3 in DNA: TGTGCCAGCAGTACCGGGACAGCAACCTACGAGCAGTACTTC.

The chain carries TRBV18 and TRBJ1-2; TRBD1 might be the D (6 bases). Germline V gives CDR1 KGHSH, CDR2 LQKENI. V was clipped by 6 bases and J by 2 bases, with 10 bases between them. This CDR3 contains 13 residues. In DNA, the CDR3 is TGTGCCAGCTCCCGGGACAAGAACTATGGCTACACCTTC. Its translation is CASSRDKNYGYTF.

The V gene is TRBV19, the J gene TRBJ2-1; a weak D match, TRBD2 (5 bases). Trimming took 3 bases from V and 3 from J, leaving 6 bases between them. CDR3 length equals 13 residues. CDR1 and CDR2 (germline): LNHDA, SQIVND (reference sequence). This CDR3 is CASSIGVYNEQFF. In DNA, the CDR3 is TGTGCCAGTAGTATCGGGGTCTACAATGAGCAGTTCTTC. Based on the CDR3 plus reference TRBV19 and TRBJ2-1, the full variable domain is DGGITQSPKYLFRKEGQNVTLSCEQNLNHDAMYWYRQDPGQGLRLIYYSQIVNDFQKGDIAEGYSVSREKKESFPLTVTSAQKNPTAFYLCASSIGVYNEQFFGPGTRLTVL.

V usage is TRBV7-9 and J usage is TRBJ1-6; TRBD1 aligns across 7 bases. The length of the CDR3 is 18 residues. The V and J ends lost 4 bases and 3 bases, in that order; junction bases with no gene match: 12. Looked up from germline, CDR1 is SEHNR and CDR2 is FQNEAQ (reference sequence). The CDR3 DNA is TGTGCCAGCAGCTCGTACGGACAGGCTACCAACTATAATTCACCCCTCCACTTT. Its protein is CASSSYGQATNYNSPLHF.

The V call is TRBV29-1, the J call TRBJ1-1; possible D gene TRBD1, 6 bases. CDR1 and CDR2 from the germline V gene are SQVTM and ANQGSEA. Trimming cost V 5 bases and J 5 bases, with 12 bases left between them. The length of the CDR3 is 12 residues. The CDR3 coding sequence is TGCAGCGTTCAACCCCAGGGGACTGAAGCTTTCTTT. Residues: CSVQPQGTEAFF.

The CDR3 sequence is CATSDPGQVTDTQYF. The CDR3 DNA sequence: TGTGCCACCAGTGATCCGGGACAGGTGACAGATACGCAGTATTTT. The chain has TRBV24-1 and TRBJ2-3; 8 positions agree with TRBD1. CDR3 length: 15 residues. Trimming cost V 3 bases and J 3 bases; bases outside gene matches: 4. Per the germline V gene, CDR1 is KGHDR and CDR2 is SFDVKD.

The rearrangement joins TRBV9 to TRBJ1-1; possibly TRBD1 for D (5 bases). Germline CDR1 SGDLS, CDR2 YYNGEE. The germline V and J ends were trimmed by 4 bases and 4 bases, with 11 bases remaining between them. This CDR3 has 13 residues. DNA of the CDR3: TGTGCCAGCAGCTCCGCGGGGCTCACTGAAGCTTTCTTT. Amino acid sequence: CASSSAGLTEAFF.

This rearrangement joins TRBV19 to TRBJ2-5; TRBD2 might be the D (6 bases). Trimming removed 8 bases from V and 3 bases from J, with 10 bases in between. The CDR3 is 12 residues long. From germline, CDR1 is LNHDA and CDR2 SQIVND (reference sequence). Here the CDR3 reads CASGRWEETQYF. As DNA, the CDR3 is TGTGCCAGTGGGAGGTGGGAAGAGACCCAGTACTTC.

The CDR3 loop reads CASSFTSGGGYTF. The CDR3 DNA is TGCGCCAGCAGCTTCACTTCCGGGGGAGGCTACACCTTC. V usage is TRBV5-1 and J usage is TRBJ1-2, with D tentatively TRBD1 (5 bases). V was shortened by 2 bases and J by 8 bases, with 13 bases between the two germline ends. The CDR3 spans 13 residues. CDR1 and CDR2 from the germline V gene are SGHRS and YFSETQ. The variable domain in full, completed from reference TRBV5-1 and TRBJ1-2, reads KAGVTQTPRYLIKTRGQQVTLSCSPISGHRSVSWYQQTPGQGLQFLFEYFSETQRNKGNFPGRFSGRQFSNSRSEMNVSTLELGDSALYLCASSFTSGGGYTFGSGTRLTVV.

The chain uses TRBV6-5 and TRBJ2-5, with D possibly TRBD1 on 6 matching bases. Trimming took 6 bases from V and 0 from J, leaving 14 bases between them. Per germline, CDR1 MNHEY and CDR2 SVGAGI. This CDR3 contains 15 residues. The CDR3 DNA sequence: TGTGCCAGCAGCCCGGACGGACAGTACCAAGAGACCCAGTACTTC. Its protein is CASSPDGQYQETQYF.

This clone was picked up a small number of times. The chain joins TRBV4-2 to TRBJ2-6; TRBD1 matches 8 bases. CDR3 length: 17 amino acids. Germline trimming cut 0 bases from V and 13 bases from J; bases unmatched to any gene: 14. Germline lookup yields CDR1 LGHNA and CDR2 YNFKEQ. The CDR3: CASSQDFGTGLPRVLTF. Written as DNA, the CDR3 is TGTGCCAGCAGCCAAGATTTCGGGACAGGCCTCCCTAGGGTCCTGACTTTC.

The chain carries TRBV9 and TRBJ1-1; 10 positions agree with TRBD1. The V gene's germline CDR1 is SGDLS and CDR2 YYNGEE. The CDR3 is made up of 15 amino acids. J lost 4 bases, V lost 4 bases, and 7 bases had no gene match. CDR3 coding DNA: TGTGCCAGCAGCCCCCAGGGACAGGGGATCACTGAAGCTTTCTTT. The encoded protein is CASSPQGQGITEAFF. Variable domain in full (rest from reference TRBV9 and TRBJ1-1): DSGVTQTPKHLITATGQRVTLRCSPRSGDLSVYWYQQSLDQGLQFLIQYYNGEERAKGNILERFSAQQFPDLHSELNLSSLELGDSALYFCASSPQGQGITEAFFGQGTRLTVV.

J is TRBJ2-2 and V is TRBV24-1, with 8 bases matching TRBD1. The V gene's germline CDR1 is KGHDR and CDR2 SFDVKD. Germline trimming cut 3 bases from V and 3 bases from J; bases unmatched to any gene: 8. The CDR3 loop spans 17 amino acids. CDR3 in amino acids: CATSDPRAGGDTGELFF. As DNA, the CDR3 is TGTGCCACCAGTGATCCCAGGGCAGGGGGCGACACCGGGGAGCTGTTTTTT.

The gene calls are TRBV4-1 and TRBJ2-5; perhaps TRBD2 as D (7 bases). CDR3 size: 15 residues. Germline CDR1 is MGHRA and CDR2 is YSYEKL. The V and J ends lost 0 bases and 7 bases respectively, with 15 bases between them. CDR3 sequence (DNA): TGCGCCAGCAGCCAAGACGTCTTGGGGGGGCGGACCCAGTACTTC. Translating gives CASSQDVLGGRTQYF.

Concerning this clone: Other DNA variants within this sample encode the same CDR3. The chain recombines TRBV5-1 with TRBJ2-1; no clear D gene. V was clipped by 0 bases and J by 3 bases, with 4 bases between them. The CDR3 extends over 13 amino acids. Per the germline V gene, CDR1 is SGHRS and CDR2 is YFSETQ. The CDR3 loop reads CASSLDSYNEQFF. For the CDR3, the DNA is TGCGCCAGCAGCTTGGACAGCTACAATGAGCAGTTCTTC.

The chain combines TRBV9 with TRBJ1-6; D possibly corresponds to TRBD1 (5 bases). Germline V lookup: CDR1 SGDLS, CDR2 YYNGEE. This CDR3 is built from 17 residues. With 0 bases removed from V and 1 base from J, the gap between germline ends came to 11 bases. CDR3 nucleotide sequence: TGTGCCAGCAGCGTAGGAATGGGGCGGTCCTATAATTCACCCCTCCACTTT. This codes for CASSVGMGRSYNSPLHF.

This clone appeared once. As DNA, the CDR3 is TGTGCCATCAGTAAAATAACAGGACGCACTGAAGCTTTCTTT. It codes for CAISKITGRTEAFF. The genes are TRBV10-3 and TRBJ1-1, with a tentative D call TRBD1 (5 bases). Germline V gene sequence: CDR1 ENHRY, CDR2 SYGVKD. The CDR3 runs to 14 residues. V was pared by 5 bases and J by 4 bases, with 14 bases between.